This TCR beta chain was sequenced for a study of metastatic and nonmetastatic thyroid tumors. The wider study: Blood and tumor or nodule tissue repertoires from malignant and benign thyroid patients were compared. The study's findings and limits: In both blood and tumor samples, TCR beta diversity was reported significantly higher for malignant than benign nodules.

A note on this clone: As yet, its antigen is unknown.

With MiXCR, TCRdb called clones anew from the PCR reads. The sample includes around 22,000 clones, roughly a fifth seen only once; the top ten take approximately 4.2%. Among the patients, none had received any treatment before thyroid surgery. The receptor's source is a male donor with papillary thyroid cancer or a benign thyroid nodule (not recorded which). Some clones in this sample may be carry-over from other donors' samples. Specimen: blood.

The chain's CDR3 is CASSLFVAPQETQYF. DNA for the CDR3: TGTGCCAGCAGCTTATTCGTAGCGCCGCAAGAGACCCAGTACTTC. J is TRBJ2-5 and V is TRBV5-6; TRBD2 is a possible D gene (5 bases). Looked up from germline, CDR1 is SGHDT and CDR2 is YYEEEE. The CDR3 has 15 residues. V was cut by 2 bases and J by 2 bases, with 13 bases left in between.